This TCR beta chain appears in the sequencing data of a study of T cell repertoires in cytomegalovirus infection. Study details: Public TCR beta signatures marked donors with CMV infection and the matching HLA. Study-wide results and caveats: Across the ex vivo response, the dominant clonotypes were HLA-C-restricted CMV-specific TCR beta clonotypes. Carriers of CMV and the relevant HLA type were discriminated by public TCR beta frequency.

TCRdb fed the reads into MiXCR, producing one record per CDR3 protein. The data show about 830,000 distinct CDR3 sequences, over 25% seen once. Points on this clonotype: Its antigen is not known.

The sample was cultured CD8+ T cells from PBMCs, taken from culture after CMV antigen stimulation. The origin of this receptor is a human donor in good health (CMV status not recorded). Some clones in this sample may be carry-over from other donors' samples.

The CDR3 DNA reads as TGTGCCAGCAGTTACTCGAGGGACCCTAGGGACAGGGTCTCGCGATCTGGCTACACCTTC. Its protein product is CASSYSRDPRDRVSRSGYTF. The gene calls are TRBV6-2 or TRBV6-3 and TRBJ1-2; TRBD1 aligns across 9 bases. From germline, CDR1 is MNHEY and CDR2 SVGEGT. There are 20 residues in the CDR3. The trim removed 0 bases at V and 7 bases at J, leaving 21 bases unmatched.